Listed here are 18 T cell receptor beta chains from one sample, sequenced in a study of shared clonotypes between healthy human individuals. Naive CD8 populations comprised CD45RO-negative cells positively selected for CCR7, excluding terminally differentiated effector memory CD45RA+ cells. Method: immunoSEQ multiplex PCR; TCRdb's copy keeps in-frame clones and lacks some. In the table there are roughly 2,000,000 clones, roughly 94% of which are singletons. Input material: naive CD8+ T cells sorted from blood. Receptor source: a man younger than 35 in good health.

DNA for the CDR3: TGTGCCAGCAGTCAATTGGGGGCCAACGTCCTGACTTTC. Its protein product is CASSQLGANVLTF. V is TRBV6-5 and J is TRBJ2-6; D remains ambiguous. The germline V gene has CDR1 MNHEY and CDR2 SVGAGI. This CDR3 has 13 amino acids. Trimming shortened V by 5 bases and J by 4 bases, and 6 bases separated the two germline ends.

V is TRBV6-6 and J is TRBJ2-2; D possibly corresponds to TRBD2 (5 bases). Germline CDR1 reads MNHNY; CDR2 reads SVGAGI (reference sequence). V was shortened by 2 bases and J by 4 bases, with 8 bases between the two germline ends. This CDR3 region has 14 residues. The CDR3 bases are TGTGCCAGCAGTTACAGGGCGGGCACCGGGGAGCTGTTTTTT. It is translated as CASSYRAGTGELFF.

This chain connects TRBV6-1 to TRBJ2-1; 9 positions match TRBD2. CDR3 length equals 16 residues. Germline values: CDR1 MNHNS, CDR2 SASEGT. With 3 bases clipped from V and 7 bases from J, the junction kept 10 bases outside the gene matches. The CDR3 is CASSDKPAGGKNEQFF. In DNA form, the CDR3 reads TGTGCCAGCAGTGATAAGCCGGCGGGGGGGAAAAATGAGCAGTTCTTC.

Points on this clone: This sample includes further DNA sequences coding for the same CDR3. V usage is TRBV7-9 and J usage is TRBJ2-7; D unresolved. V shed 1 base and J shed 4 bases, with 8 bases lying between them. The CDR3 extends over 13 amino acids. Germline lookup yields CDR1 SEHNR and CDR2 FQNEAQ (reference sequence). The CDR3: CASSLGQIYEQYF. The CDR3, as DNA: TGTGCCAGCAGCTTAGGGCAGATATACGAGCAGTACTTC.

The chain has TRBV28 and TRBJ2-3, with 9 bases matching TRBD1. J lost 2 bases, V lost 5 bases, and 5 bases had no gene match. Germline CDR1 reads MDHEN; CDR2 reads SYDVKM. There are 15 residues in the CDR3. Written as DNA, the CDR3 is TGTGCCAGCAGTCACCGGGACAGGGACACAGATACGCAGTATTTT. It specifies CASSHRDRDTDTQYF.

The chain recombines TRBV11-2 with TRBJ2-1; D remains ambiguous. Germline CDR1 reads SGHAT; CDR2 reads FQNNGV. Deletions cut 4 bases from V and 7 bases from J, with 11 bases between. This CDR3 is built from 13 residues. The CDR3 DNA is TGTGCCAGCAGCTCGGGCCAGACAAATGAGCAGTTCTTC. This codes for CASSSGQTNEQFF. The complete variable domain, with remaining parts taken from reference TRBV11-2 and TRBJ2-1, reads EAGVAQSPRYKIIEKRQSVAFWCNPISGHATLYWYQQILGQGPKLLIQFQNNGVVDDSQLPKDRFSAERLKGVDSTLKIQPAKLEDSAVYLCASSSGQTNEQFFGPGTRLTVL.

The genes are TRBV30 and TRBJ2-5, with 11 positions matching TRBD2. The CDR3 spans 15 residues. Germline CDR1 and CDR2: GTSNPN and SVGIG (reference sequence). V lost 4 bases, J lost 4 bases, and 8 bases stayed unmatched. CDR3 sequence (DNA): TGTGCCTGGACATTAGCGGGGGGGCCTAGAGAGACCCAGTACTTC. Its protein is CAWTLAGGPRETQYF.

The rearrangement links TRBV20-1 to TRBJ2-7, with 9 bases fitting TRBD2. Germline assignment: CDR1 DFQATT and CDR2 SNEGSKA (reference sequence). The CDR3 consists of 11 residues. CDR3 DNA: TGCAGCTTAGCGGGAGCTAACGAGCAGTACTTC. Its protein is CSLAGANEQYF.

CDR3: CASSGPYNEQFF. The CDR3 DNA reads as TGTGCCAGCAGCGGGCCCTACAATGAGCAGTTCTTC. This chain connects TRBV2 to TRBJ2-1, with unresolved D. Trimming took off 6 bases at V and 2 bases at J, with 5 bases between the two ends. Germline V gene data show CDR1 as SNHLY and CDR2 as FYNNEI. The CDR3 covers 12 residues.

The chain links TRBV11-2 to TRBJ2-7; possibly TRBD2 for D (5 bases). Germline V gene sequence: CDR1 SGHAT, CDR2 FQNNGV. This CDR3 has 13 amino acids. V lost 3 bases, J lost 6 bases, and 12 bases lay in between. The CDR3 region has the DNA TGTGCCAGCAGCTTCGGGGTAGGGAGCGAGCAGTACTTC. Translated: CASSFGVGSEQYF.

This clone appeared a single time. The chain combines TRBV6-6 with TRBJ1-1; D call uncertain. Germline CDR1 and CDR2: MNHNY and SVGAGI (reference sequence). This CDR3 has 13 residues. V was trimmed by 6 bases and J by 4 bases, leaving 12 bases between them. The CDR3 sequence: CASRSGIGTEAFF. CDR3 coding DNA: TGTGCCAGCAGAAGCGGCATTGGCACTGAAGCTTTCTTT.

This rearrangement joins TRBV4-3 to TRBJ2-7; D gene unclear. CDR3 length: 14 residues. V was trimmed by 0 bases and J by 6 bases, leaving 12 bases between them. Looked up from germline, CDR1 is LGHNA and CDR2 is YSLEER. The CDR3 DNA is TGCGCCAGCAGCCAAGACCAGGCCCCCACCGAGCAGTACTTC. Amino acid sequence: CASSQDQAPTEQYF.

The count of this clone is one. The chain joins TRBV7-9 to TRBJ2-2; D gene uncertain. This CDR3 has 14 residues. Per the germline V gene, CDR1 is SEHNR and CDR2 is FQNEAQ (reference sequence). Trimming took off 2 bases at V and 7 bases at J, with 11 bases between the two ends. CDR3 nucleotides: TGTGCCAGCAGCTTACCCTCGGTAATCGGGGAGCTGTTTTTT. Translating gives CASSLPSVIGELFF.

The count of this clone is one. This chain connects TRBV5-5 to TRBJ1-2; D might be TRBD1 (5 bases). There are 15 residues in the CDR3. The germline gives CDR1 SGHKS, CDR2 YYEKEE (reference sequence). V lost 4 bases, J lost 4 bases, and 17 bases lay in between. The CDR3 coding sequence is TGTGCCAGCAGCCTGCAGGACACGCTTAGCTATGGCTACACCTTC. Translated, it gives CASSLQDTLSYGYTF.

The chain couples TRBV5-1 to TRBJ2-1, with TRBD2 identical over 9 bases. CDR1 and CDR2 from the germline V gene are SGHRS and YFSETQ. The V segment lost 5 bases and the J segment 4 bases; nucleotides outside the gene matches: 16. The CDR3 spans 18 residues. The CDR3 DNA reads TGCGCCAGCAGAGAACTAGCGGGCCCTCGTGGGGGGTACAATGAGCAGTTCTTC. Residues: CASRELAGPRGGYNEQFF. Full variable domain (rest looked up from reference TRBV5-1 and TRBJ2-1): KAGVTQTPRYLIKTRGQQVTLSCSPISGHRSVSWYQQTPGQGLQFLFEYFSETQRNKGNFPGRFSGRQFSNSRSEMNVSTLELGDSALYLCASRELAGPRGGYNEQFFGPGTRLTVL.

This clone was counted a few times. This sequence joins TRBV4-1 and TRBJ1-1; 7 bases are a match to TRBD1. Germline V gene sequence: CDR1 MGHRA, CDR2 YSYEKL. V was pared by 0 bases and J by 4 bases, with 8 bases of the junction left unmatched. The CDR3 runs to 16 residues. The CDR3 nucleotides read TGCGCCAGCAGCCAAGAGGAGGGGGCTTGGGGCACTGAAGCTTTCTTT. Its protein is CASSQEEGAWGTEAFF.

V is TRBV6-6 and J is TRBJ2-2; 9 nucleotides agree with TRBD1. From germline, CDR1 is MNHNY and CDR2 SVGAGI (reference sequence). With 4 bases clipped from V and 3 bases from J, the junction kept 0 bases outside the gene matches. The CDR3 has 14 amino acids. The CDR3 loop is CASSWDRDTGELFF. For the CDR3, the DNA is TGTGCCAGCAGTTGGGACAGGGACACCGGGGAGCTGTTTTTT.

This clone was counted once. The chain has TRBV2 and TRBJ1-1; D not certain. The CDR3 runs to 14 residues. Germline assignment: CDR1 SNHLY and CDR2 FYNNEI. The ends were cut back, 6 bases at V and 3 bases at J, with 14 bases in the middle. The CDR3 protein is CASRSQPPDTEAFF. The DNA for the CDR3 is TGTGCCAGCAGGTCACAGCCTCCGGACACTGAAGCTTTCTTT. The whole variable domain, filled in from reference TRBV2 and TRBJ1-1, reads EPEVTQTPSHQVTQMGQEVILRCVPISNHLYFYWYRQILGQKVEFLVSFYNNEISEKSEIFDDQFSVERPDGSNFTLKIRSTKLEDSAMYFCASRSQPPDTEAFFGQGTRLTVV.